This entry features one T cell receptor (beta chain) sequence. This sample was included in a study of blood T cell repertoires in COVID-19. Across the whole study: Samples taken during acute and convalescent COVID-19 were collected in the United States, Italy and Spain.

CDR1 and CDR2 from the germline V gene are LGHNA and YNFKEQ. The V gene lost 0 bases and the J gene lost 6 bases, with 17 bases spanning the gap. The CDR3 has 16 amino acids. Only in-frame clones appear in the TCRdb table, and some are missing; sequencing was by immunoSEQ multiplex PCR. The repertoire holds about 78,000 clones, with around nine tenths as singletons. Sequencing was performed on peripheral blood. The sequence was obtained from a woman aged 60-70 years with acute or convalescent COVID-19. The J gene is TRBJ1-1, the V gene TRBV4-2; D not resolved. The CDR3 reads CASSQEVWAKLAEAFF. DNA of the CDR3: TGTGCCAGCAGCCAAGAGGTATGGGCCAAGCTGGCTGAAGCTTTCTTT.